Listed below are T cell receptor beta chains from one sample, sequenced in a study of T cells after yellow fever vaccination. TCRdb used MiXCR to reprocess the 5' RACE reads, holding one entry per CDR3 protein. The data show roughly 150,000 distinct CDR3 sequences, around 7.7% seen once. This specimen was CD4+ T cells sorted from PBMCs, taken 5 days after the yellow fever booster vaccination. The receptors derive from a man aged 25-45 years who received the YFV17D yellow fever vaccine. CDR3s include the opening cysteine and the closing phenylalanine or tryptophan. The order of the fields is D gene, J gene, V gene, clone size, CDR3 DNA, CDR3 protein. D genes are given only for firm matches. Clone size is not always given. Where it is, it says once, few, many or a class for expanded clones.

NA | TRBJ2-5 | TRBV30 | many | TGTGCCTGGAGTCCTCGGGAGACCCAGTACTTC | CAWSPRETQYF
NA | TRBJ1-5 | TRBV10-3 | NA | TGTGCCATCAAACGGAACGAAAATCAGCCCCAGCATTTT | CAIKRNENQPQHF
NA | TRBJ2-7 | TRBV20-1 | many | TGCAGTGCTAGAGACCCCCAGCGGTTTTCCTACGAGCAGTACTTC | CSARDPQRFSYEQYF
NA | TRBJ2-3 | TRBV6-5 | many | TGTGCCAGCAGAAACCTCTACACAGATACGCAGTATTTT | CASRNLYTDTQYF
NA | TRBJ2-2 | TRBV24-1 | few | TGTGCCACCAGTGATCCCGGGACAACCACCGGGGAGCTGTTTTTT | CATSDPGTTTGELFF
TRBD2 | TRBJ2-1 | TRBV20-1 | many | TGCAGTGCTAGTTCCGGGAGGGCCGTGTACAATGAGCAGTTCTTC | CSASSGRAVYNEQFF
NA | TRBJ2-5 | TRBV7-2 | NA | TGTGCCAGCAGCTTAGAGGCGGGGCGTCAAGAGACCCAGTACTTC | CASSLEAGRQETQYF
TRBD1 | TRBJ2-7 | TRBV7-9 | many | TGTGCCAGCAGCCCCGGGACAGCTACCTACGAGCAGTACTTC | CASSPGTATYEQYF
TRBD2 | TRBJ2-7 | TRBV11-2 | many | TGTGCCAGCAGCTCCCTGGGACTAGCTTCCTCCGAGCAGTACTTC | CASSSLGLASSEQYF
TRBD2 | TRBJ2-5 | TRBV10-3 | many | TGTGCCATCAGTTCCCTAATAGCGGGACCACAAGAGACCCAGTACTTC | CAISSLIAGPQETQYF